What follows are 8 T cell receptor beta chains derived from one specimen sequenced in a study of T cell responses to AZD1222 COVID-19 vaccine. The method was immunoSEQ multiplex PCR; TCRdb's version includes in-frame clones alone and lacks a portion of them. The sample carries approximately 150,000 clones, 85% to 90% recorded once. This specimen was peripheral blood, taken 28 days after the second AZD1222 dose. The receptor set was obtained from an adult who received the AZD1222 COVID-19 vaccine.

The chain uses TRBV19 and TRBJ1-1; 7 bases fit TRBD1. CDR1 LNHDA and CDR2 SQIVND come from the germline V gene (reference sequence). The trim removed 4 bases at V and 11 bases at J, leaving 10 bases unmatched. CDR3 length equals 13 residues. CDR3 sequence: CASSTPDRVLAFF. The CDR3 DNA follows: TGTGCCAGTAGTACCCCTGACAGGGTATTGGCTTTCTTT.

The rearrangement uses TRBV9 and TRBJ2-2; D is undetermined. The CDR3 is made up of 13 amino acids. Germline CDR1 SGDLS, CDR2 YYNGEE. Trimming removed 1 base from V and 5 bases from J, with 6 bases in between. CDR3 sequence: CASSVQQTGELFF. DNA for the CDR3: TGTGCCAGCAGCGTACAACAGACCGGGGAGCTGTTTTTT.

On this clone itself: Within the sample, other DNA sequences also encode this same CDR3. This chain uses TRBV27 with TRBJ1-5; 9 bases agree with TRBD1. V lost 6 bases and J lost 7; bases outside the gene matches: 4. Looked up from germline, CDR1 is MNHEY and CDR2 is SMNVEV (reference sequence). The CDR3 length is 13 residues. The CDR3 loop is CASSTDRGQPQHF. CDR3 coding DNA: TGTGCCAGCAGCACGGACAGGGGACAGCCCCAGCATTTT.

The chain has TRBV27 and TRBJ1-2; D not certain. The V end was cut by 5 bases, the J end by 0 bases, with 13 bases between. Germline values: CDR1 MNHEY, CDR2 SMNVEV (reference sequence). The CDR3 loop spans 15 amino acids. The CDR3 reads CASSPRTEANYGYTF. The CDR3 nucleotides read TGTGCCAGCAGTCCCAGGACCGAAGCTAACTATGGCTACACCTTC.

The chain carries TRBV7-9 and TRBJ2-7; 8 bases match TRBD1. Germline V gene data show CDR1 as SEHNR and CDR2 as FQNEAQ (reference sequence). The CDR3 runs 19 residues. Trimming removed 4 bases from V and 2 bases from J; junction bases left unmatched: 19. The CDR3 loop is CASSYPRTNRGVAPYEQYF. DNA of the CDR3: TGTGCCAGCAGCTATCCCAGAACCAACAGGGGGGTGGCCCCCTACGAGCAGTACTTC.

This rearrangement joins TRBV4-2 to TRBJ2-3, with D tentatively TRBD2 (5 bases). There are 21 residues in the CDR3. Germline CDR1 and CDR2: LGHNA and YNFKEQ. Trimming cost V 1 base and J 4 bases, with 30 bases left between them. CDR3: CASSQVSWSGLSAGGPDTQYF. DNA for the CDR3: TGTGCCAGCAGCCAAGTCAGCTGGTCCGGACTTTCAGCCGGTGGTCCAGATACGCAGTATTTT.

The CDR3 bases are TGCAGTGCTAGTCTGACGGGTGAGCAGTTCTTC. Amino acids: CSASLTGEQFF. The V gene is TRBV20-1, the J gene TRBJ2-1, with D uncertain. The CDR3 totals 11 residues. Deletions cut 3 bases from V and 9 bases from J, with 9 bases between. Germline V gene data show CDR1 as DFQATT and CDR2 as SNEGSKA (reference sequence).

This clone was seen only once. The chain carries TRBV6-5 and TRBJ2-2; possibly TRBD1 for D (6 bases). V gave up 6 bases and J gave up 4 bases, with 9 bases separating them. CDR3 size: 13 residues. Germline V gene lookup returns CDR1 MNHEY and CDR2 SVGAGI. In nucleotides, the CDR3 is TGTGCCAGCAGACGGACAGCCACCGGGGAGCTGTTTTTT. Protein sequence: CASRRTATGELFF.